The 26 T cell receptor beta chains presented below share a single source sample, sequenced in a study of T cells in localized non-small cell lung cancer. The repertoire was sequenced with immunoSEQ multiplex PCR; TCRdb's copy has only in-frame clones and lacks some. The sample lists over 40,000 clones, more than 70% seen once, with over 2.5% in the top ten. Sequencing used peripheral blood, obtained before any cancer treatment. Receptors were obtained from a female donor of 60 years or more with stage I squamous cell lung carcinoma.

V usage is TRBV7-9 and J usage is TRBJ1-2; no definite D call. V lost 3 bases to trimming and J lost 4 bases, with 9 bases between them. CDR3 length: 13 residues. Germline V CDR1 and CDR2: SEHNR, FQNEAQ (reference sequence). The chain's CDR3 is CASSFAQGYGYTF. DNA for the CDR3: TGTGCCAGCAGCTTTGCCCAAGGCTATGGCTACACCTTC.

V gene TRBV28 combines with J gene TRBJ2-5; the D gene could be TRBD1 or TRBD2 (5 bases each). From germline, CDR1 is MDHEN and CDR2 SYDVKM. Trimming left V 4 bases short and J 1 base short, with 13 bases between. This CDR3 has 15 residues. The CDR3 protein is CASSSPGTAQETQYF. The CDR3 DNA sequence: TGTGCCAGCAGTTCCCCCGGGACGGCCCAAGAGACCCAGTACTTC.

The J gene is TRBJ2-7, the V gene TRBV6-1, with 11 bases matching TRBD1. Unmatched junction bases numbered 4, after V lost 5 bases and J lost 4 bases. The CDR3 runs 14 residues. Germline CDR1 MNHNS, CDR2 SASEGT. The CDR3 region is CASSRDRGAYEQYF. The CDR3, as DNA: TGTGCCAGCAGTAGGGACAGGGGGGCTTACGAGCAGTACTTC.

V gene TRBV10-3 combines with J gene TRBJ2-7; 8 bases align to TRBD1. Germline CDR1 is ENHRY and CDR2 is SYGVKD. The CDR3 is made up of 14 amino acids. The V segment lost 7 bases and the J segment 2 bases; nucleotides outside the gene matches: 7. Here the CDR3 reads CAINSGGLPYEQYF. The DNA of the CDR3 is TGTGCCATCAATTCAGGGGGCCTTCCCTACGAGCAGTACTTC.

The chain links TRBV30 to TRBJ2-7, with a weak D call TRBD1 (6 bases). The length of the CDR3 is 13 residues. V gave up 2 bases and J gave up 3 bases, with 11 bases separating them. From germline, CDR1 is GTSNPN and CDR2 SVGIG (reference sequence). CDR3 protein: CAWSLGQNYEQYF. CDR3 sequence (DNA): TGTGCCTGGAGTCTTGGACAGAACTACGAGCAGTACTTC.

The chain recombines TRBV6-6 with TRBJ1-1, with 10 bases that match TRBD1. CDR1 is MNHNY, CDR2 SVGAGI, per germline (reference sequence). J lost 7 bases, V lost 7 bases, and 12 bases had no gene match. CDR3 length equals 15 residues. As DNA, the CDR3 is TGTGCCAGCACCAGAACGACAGGGGGCGCTGGTGAAGCTTTCTTT. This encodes CASTRTTGGAGEAFF.

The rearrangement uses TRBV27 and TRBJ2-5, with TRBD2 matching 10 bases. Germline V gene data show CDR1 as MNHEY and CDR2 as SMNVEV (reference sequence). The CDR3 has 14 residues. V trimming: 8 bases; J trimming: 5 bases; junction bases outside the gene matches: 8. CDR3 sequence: CASAPSGRGETQYF. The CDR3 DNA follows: TGTGCCAGCGCCCCTAGCGGGAGAGGGGAGACCCAGTACTTC.

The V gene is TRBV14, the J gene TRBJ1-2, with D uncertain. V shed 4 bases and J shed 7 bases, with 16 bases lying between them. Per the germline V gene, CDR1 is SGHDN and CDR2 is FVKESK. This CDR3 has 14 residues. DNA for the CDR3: TGTGCCAGCAGCCCCGCTGCGGGCACCCTTGGCTACACCTTC. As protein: CASSPAAGTLGYTF. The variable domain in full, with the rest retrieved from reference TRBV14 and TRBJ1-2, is EAGVTQFPSHSVIEKGQTVTLRCDPISGHDNLYWYRRVMGKEIKFLLHFVKESKQDESGMPNNRFLAERTGGTYSTLKVQPAELEDSGVYFCASSPAAGTLGYTFGSGTRLTVV.

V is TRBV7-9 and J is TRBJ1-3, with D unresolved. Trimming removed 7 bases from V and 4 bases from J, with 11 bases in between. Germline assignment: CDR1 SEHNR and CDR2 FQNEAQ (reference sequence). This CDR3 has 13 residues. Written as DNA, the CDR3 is TGTGCCAGCATCCTGGCCAGGGGAAACACCATATATTTT. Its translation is CASILARGNTIYF.

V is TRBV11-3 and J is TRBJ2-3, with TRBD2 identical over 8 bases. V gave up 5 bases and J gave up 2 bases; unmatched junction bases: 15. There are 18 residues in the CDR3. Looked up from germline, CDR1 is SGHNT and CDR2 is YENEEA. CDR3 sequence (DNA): TGTGCCAGCAGCCCGGAAAGTCTGGCGGGAGGCGCCACAGATACGCAGTATTTT. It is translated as CASSPESLAGGATDTQYF.

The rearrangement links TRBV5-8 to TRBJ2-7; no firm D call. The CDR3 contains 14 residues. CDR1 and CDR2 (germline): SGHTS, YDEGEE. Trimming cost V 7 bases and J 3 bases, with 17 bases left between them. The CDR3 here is CASSRWGRHYEQYF. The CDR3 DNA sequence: TGTGCCAGCTCACGGTGGGGAAGACACTACGAGCAGTACTTC.

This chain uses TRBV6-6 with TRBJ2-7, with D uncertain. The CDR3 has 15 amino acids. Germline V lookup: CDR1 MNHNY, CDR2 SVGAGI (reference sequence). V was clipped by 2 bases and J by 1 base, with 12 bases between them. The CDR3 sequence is CASSYTDLGSYEQYF. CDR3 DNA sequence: TGTGCCAGCAGTTACACGGACCTCGGGTCCTACGAGCAGTACTTC.

The CDR3 here is CASSLAQGYGYTF. CDR3 nucleotide sequence: TGTGCCAGCAGCTTAGCTCAAGGCTATGGCTACACCTTC. J is TRBJ1-2 and V is TRBV7-9; the D is unclear. V shed 0 bases and J shed 4 bases, with 6 bases lying between them. Germline CDR1 reads SEHNR; CDR2 reads FQNEAQ (reference sequence). This CDR3 has 13 amino acids.

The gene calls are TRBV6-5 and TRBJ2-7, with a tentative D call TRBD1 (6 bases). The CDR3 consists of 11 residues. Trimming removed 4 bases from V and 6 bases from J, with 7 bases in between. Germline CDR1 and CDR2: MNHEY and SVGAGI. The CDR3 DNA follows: TGTGCCAGCAGTTTAGGGGGCGAGCAGTACTTC. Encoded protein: CASSLGGEQYF.

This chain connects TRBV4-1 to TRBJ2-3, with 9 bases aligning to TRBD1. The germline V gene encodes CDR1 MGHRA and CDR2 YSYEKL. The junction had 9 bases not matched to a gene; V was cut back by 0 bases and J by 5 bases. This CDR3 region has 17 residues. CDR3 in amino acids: CASSQDNTGGAKDTQYF. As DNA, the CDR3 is TGCGCCAGCAGCCAAGATAATACAGGGGGCGCGAAAGATACGCAGTATTTT.

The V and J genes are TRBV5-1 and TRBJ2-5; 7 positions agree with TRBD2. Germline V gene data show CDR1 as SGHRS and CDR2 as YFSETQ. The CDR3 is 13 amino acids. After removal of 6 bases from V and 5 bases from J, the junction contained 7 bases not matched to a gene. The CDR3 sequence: CASTPTSMETQYF. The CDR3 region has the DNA TGCGCCAGCACCCCGACTAGCATGGAGACCCAGTACTTC.

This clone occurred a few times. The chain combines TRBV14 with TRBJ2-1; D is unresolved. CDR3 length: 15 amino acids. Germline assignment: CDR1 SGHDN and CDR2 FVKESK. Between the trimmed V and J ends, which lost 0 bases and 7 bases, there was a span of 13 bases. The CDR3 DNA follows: TGTGCCAGCAGCCAAGATCACGGCGAAGGGAATGAGCAGTTCTTC. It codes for CASSQDHGEGNEQFF.

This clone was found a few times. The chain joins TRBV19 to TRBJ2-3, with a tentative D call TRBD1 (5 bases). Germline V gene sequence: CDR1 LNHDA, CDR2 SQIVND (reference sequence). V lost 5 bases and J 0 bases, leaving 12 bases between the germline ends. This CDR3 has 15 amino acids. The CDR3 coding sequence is TGTGCCAGTAGTTTGGACACCAGGAGCACAGATACGCAGTATTTT. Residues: CASSLDTRSTDTQYF.

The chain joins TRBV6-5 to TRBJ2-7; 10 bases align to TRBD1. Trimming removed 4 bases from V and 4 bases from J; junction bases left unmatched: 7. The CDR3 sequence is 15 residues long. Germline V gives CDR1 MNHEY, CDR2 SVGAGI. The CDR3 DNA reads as TGTGCCAGCAGTTCACCGACAGGGGGCACTTACGAGCAGTACTTC. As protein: CASSSPTGGTYEQYF.

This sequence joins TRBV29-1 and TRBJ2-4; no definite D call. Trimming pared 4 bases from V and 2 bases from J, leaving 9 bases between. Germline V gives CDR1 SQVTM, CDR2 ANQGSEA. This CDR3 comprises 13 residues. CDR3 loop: CSVADGTKNIQYF. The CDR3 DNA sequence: TGCAGCGTTGCGGACGGAACCAAAAACATTCAGTACTTC.

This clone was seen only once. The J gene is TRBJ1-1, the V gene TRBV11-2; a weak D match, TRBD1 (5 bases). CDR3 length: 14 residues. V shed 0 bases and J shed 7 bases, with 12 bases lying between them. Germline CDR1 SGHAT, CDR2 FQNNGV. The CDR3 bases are TGTGCCAGCAGCTTAGAGGTGGGCAGGGTTGAAGCTTTCTTT. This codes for CASSLEVGRVEAFF.

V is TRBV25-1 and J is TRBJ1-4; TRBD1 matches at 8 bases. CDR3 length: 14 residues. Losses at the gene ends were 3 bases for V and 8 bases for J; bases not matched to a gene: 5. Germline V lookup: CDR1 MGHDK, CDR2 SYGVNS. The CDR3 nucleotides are TGTGCCAGCAGTGACAGGGGGCAAGGCGAAAAACTGTTTTTT. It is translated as CASSDRGQGEKLFF.

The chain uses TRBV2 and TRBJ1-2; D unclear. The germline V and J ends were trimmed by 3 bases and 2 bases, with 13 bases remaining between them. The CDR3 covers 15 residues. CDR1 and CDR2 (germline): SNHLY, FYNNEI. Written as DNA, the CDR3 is TGTGCCAGCAGTGAGGTCCCAGACTTAAACTATGGCTACACCTTC. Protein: CASSEVPDLNYGYTF.

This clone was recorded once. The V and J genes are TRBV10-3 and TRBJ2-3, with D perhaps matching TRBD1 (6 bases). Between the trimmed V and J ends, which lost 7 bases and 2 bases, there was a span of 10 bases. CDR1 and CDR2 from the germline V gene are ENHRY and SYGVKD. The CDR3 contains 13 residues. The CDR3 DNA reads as TGTGCCATCAAGGGGGTCATCACAGATACGCAGTATTTT. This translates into CAIKGVITDTQYF.

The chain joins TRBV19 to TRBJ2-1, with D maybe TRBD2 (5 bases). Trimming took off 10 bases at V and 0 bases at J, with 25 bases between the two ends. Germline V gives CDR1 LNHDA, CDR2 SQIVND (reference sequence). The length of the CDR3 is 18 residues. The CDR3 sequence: CATKLTLAQRSSYNEQFF. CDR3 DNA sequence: TGTGCCACCAAGTTAACTCTAGCCCAGAGGAGCTCCTACAATGAGCAGTTCTTC.

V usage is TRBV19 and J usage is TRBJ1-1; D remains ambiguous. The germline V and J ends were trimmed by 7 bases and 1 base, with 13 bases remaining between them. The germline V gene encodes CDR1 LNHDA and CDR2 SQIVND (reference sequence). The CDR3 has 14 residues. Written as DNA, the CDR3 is TGTGCCAGTACCGAGATGCGGGGGAACACTGAAGCTTTCTTT. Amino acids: CASTEMRGNTEAFF.